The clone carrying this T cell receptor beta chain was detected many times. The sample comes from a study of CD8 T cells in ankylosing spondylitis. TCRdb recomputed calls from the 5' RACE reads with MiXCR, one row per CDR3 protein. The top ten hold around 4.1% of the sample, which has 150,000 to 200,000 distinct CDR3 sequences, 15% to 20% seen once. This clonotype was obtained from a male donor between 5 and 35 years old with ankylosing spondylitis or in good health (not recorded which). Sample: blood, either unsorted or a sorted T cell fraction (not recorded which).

In DNA, the CDR3 is TGTGCCAGCAGCTTATCGGAGTACGAGCAGTACTTC. Translation gives CASSLSEYEQYF. The chain joins TRBV7-2 to TRBJ2-7; D is unresolved. CDR1 SGHTA and CDR2 FQGNSA come from the germline V gene. V lost 2 bases, J lost 4 bases, and 6 bases lay in between. The CDR3 has 12 residues.